This T cell receptor beta chain was sequenced during a study of T-cell reconstitution after alpha-beta-depleted transplantation in children. Unique molecular identifiers were incorporated when the TCRbeta library was constructed. Each CDR3 protein gets one entry after TCRdb re-called the PCR reads with MiXCR. Of fewer than 700,000 distinct CDR3 sequences in the sample, roughly 23% are singletons; the top ten hold 13% to 15%. Trimming shortened V by 0 bases and J by 4 bases, and 9 bases separated the two germline ends. Germline CDR1 is SGHRS and CDR2 is YFSETQ. This CDR3 contains 14 residues. This TCR was sampled from a boy under two years old who had a stem cell transplant for acute myeloid leukemia, so the T cells may come from the graft donor. This specimen was PBMCs, mostly from graft donor cells, taken 360 days after TCRalphabeta/CD19-depleted stem cell transplant. This chain joins TRBV5-1 and TRBJ2-3, with no clear D. The CDR3 DNA is TGCGCCAGCAGCTTGGATTTTACGGCAGATACGCAGTATTTT. Protein product: CASSLDFTADTQYF.